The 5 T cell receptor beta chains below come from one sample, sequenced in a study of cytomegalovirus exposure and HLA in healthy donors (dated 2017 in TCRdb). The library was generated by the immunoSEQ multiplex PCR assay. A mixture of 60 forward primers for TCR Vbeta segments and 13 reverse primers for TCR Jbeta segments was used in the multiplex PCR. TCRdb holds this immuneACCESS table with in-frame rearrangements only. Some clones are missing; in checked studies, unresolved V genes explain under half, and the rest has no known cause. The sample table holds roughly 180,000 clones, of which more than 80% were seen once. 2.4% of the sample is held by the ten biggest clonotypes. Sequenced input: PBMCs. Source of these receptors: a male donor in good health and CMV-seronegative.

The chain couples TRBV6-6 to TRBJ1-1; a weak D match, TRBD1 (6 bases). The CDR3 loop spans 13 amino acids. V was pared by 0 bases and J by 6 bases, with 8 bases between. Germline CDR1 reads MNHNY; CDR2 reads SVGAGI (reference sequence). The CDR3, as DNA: TGTGCCAGCAGTTACTCAAAGGGGGCTGAAGCTTTCTTT. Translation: CASSYSKGAEAFF.

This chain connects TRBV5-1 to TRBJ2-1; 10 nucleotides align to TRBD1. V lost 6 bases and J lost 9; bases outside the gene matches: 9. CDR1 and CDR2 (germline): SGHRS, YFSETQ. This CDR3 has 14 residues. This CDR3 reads CASTRQGATSEQFF. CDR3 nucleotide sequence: TGCGCCAGCACCAGACAGGGGGCAACCAGTGAGCAGTTCTTC.

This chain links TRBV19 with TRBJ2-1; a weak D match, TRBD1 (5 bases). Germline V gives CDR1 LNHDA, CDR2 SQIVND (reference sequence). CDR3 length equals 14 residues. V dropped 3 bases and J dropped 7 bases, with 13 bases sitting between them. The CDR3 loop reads CASSMGQERNEQFF. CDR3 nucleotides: TGTGCCAGTAGTATGGGGCAGGAGAGGAATGAGCAGTTCTTC.

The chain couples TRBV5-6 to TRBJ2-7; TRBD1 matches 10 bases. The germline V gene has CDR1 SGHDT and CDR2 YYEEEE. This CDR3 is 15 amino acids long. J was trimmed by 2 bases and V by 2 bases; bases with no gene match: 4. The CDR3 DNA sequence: TGTGCCAGCAGCTTTGGGACAGGGGTGGCCTACGAGCAGTACTTC. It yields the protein CASSFGTGVAYEQYF.

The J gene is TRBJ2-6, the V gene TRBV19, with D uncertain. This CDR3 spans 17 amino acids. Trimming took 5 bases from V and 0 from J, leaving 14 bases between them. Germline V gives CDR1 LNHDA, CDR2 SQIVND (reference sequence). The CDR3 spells CASSDLLGFSGANVLTF. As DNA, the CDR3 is TGTGCCAGTAGTGACCTCCTCGGGTTCTCTGGGGCCAACGTCCTGACTTTC.